The subject of this entry is one T cell receptor beta chain. Its antigen is undetermined. This entry comes from a study of post-analysis software for immune sequencing data. Across the study: Relapsing-remitting, secondary progressive and progressive-relapsing forms made up the multiple sclerosis disease courses.

Notes on the study in general: TRBV5-6, TRBV5-1 and TRBV20-1 belonged to a set of about 5 TRBV segments that were more frequent in patients than controls. F measure grouped same-batch samples tightly together.

Incorporated into the TCR beta cDNA libraries were unique molecular identifiers, which served to reduce PCR and sequencing biases. The yield from roughly 1 to 10 million T cells was roughly 500,000 cDNA molecules in total. TCRdb reprocessed the PCR reads via MiXCR and lists one record per CDR3 protein. This table holds around 500,000 distinct CDR3 sequences, around 31% found once. This CDR3 is built from 19 residues. Germline CDR1 and CDR2: SQVTM and ANQGSEA. V lost 0 bases and J lost 0; bases outside the gene matches: 13. V is TRBV29-1 and J is TRBJ2-1, with 8 bases aligning to TRBD2. Sample: blood. The receptor was isolated from a girl between 2 and 17 years old with multiple sclerosis. The DNA for the CDR3 is TGCAGCGTTGAAGATCTTAAAGGCGTCCGGGGGGGCTCCTACAATGAGCAGTTCTTC. The encoded protein is CSVEDLKGVRGGSYNEQFF.